The clone carrying this T cell receptor beta chain was picked up a small number of times. CDR1 and CDR2 from the germline V gene are DFQATT and SNEGSKA (reference sequence). CDR3 size: 14 residues. Trimming stripped 8 bases from V and 2 bases from J, with 19 bases between. Isolation per sample recovered at least 7 million PBMCs. This specimen belongs to a study of blood T cells in healthy people across ages. In the study overall: Template switching picked up about one barcoded beta molecule for each two T cells.

Next came a second PCR, run for roughly 6 to 11 cycles, which used a sample-barcoded 5' primer along with a J-beta primer mix. Each cDNA was tagged by a template-switch adaptor containing 12 random nucleotides. A single record per CDR3 protein comes from TCRdb applying MiXCR to the 5' RACE reads. In the table there are about 1.8 million distinct CDR3 sequences, around 50% of which are singletons. Specimen: blood. The receptor was derived from a middle-aged woman in good health. This chain joins TRBV20-1 and TRBJ2-7; D possibly corresponds to TRBD1 (6 bases). The CDR3 protein is CSCTIRQAPYEQYF. DNA for the CDR3: TGCAGTTGTACAATCCGACAGGCGCCCTACGAGCAGTACTTC.